This T cell receptor (beta chain) appears in the sequencing data of a study of T cell changes during pregnancy in multiple sclerosis. TCRdb keeps only in-frame clones here, not all; method: immunoSEQ multiplex PCR. The sample records roughly 24,000 clones, 85% to 90% being singletons. CDR1 is LGHNA and CDR2 is YNFKEQ in the germline V gene. The CDR3 totals 15 residues. The V and J ends lost 2 bases and 7 bases, in that order; junction bases with no gene match: 7. The rearrangement joins TRBV4-2 to TRBJ1-5, with 8 bases fitting TRBD1. The sequence was obtained from a female donor with multiple sclerosis, enrolled in a pregnancy study. This specimen consisted of CD8+ T cells from peripheral blood mononuclear cells, obtained before pregnancy. For the CDR3, the DNA is TGTGCCAGCAGCCAACTGGACAGGGTTGGACAGCCCCAGCATTTT. This sequence encodes CASSQLDRVGQPQHF.